The following is a TCR beta chain sequence with its context. These data come from a study of shared clonotypes between healthy human individuals. Study at large: Aged 18 to 49, the donors were a couple of women and a few men. The plates for each donor numbered three CD4 naive, three CD4 memory, two CD8 naive and one CD8 memory.

Germline CDR1 is SGHRS and CDR2 is YFSETQ. The CDR3 extends over 13 amino acids. The germline V and J ends were trimmed by 0 bases and 10 bases, with 13 bases remaining between them. Genomic DNA from each subset was divided evenly over several immunoSEQ plates. Produced via immunoSEQ multiplex PCR; TCRdb's table is partial and in-frame only. The data show approximately 2,000,000 clones, around 90% seen once. The sequenced sample consisted of naive CD4+ T cells from PBMCs. Subset: CD45RA+ positively selected. The chain has TRBV5-1 and TRBJ1-2; tentative D call: TRBD1 (5 bases). The clonotype originates from a man in his late teens or twenties in good health. Some clones in this sample may be carry-over from other donors' samples. CDR3 in DNA: TGCGCCAGCAGCTTGGCCAGGGACCGAGACTACACCTTC. This encodes CASSLARDRDYTF.